This T cell receptor (beta chain) was identified during a study of a mutant IDH1 vaccine in newly diagnosed glioma. The CDR3 consists of 15 residues. Losses at the gene ends were 1 base for V and 4 bases for J; bases not matched to a gene: 6. The germline V gene has CDR1 MGHRA and CDR2 YSYEKL. Noted time point: week 35, safety follow-up. Every vaccine dose comprised 300 ug of mutant IDH1 20-mer peptide plus topical imiquimod. The study enrolled donors with new WHO grade 3 or 4 IDH1-mutant, ATRX-lost astrocytomas. Comment on this clone: Its antigen is not known.

Repertoires were generated with immunoSEQ multiplex PCR, while TCRdb's copy carries only in-frame clones and drops some. The sample has roughly 50,000 clones; around 84% are singletons. This rearrangement joins TRBV4-1 to TRBJ2-7; 8 bases fit TRBD2. This specimen consisted of PBMCs, obtained from a glioma patient whose treatment included an IDH1 peptide vaccine. The sequence was collected from a woman aged 18-29 years with glioma. As DNA, the CDR3 is TGCGCCAGCAGCCAAGTAACGGGAGGGCCTTACGAGCAGTACTTC. Protein: CASSQVTGGPYEQYF.